A selection of T cell receptor beta chains follows, all from one sample in a study of T-cell memory formation after mild COVID-19. A single record per CDR3 protein comes from TCRdb applying MiXCR to the 5' RACE reads. The table shows fewer than 250,000 distinct CDR3 sequences, with 27% occurring only once. What was sequenced was PBMCs or a T cell subset sorted from them (not recorded which). The receptors shown here come from an adult woman who had mild COVID-19 (a few samples of this study predate the infection). Cell type and time point are not known. Each CDR3 is given with its conserved first and last residue. A D gene is named only where the DNA matches it firmly. The listing skips clone size in some rows; elsewhere it reads once, few, many or a size class.

v_call,clone_size,d_call,j_call,cdr3_nt,cdr3_aa
TRBV18,.,.,TRBJ2-1,TGTGCCAGCTCACCTCCCCCGGGACACGGGTCCTACAATGAGCAGTTCTTC,CASSPPPGHGSYNEQFF
TRBV5-1,.,TRBD2,TRBJ2-5,TGCGCCAGCAGCTTGGCCAGCGGGGGGGGAGAGACCCAGTACTTC,CASSLASGGGETQYF
TRBV15,few,.,TRBJ1-2,TGTGCCACCAGCAGAGATGAAGGGGTTGGCTACACCTTC,CATSRDEGVGYTF
TRBV5-6,.,.,TRBJ1-2,TGTGCCAGCAGCTTGGTGGGAACAGGGAAGGCCTATGGCTACACCTTC,CASSLVGTGKAYGYTF
TRBV7-6,few,TRBD2,TRBJ2-1,TGTGCCAGCAGCTTCGTAGCGGGAGGTAACAATGAGCAGTTCTTC,CASSFVAGGNNEQFF
TRBV6-5,.,.,TRBJ2-3,TGTGCCAGCAGTTACTCCGTCACGAGCACAGATACGCAGTATTTT,CASSYSVTSTDTQYF
TRBV20-1,few,.,TRBJ2-3,TGCAGTGCTTCCAACGGTGGGGGACGTTCTGCAGATACGCAGTATTTT,CSASNGGGRSADTQYF
TRBV5-1,few,TRBD1,TRBJ2-2,TGCGCCAGCAGCTACAGGGGGCTTTCGAACACCGGGGAGCTGTTTTTT,CASSYRGLSNTGELFF
TRBV4-3,few,TRBD2,TRBJ2-7,TGCGCCAGCAGCCAAGGAAGGGAGGGGACTAGACCCTACGAGCAGTACTTC,CASSQGREGTRPYEQYF
TRBV6-2/TRBV6-3,few,TRBD1,TRBJ2-7,TGTGCCAGCAGTGTTCGAAACAGGGGTGCTCACGAGCAGTACTTC,CASSVRNRGAHEQYF
TRBV7-9,few,.,TRBJ2-2,TGTGCCAGCACCATCCAGGGGGGCCCCAACACCGGGGAGCTGTTTTTT,CASTIQGGPNTGELFF
TRBV29-1,few,.,TRBJ2-6,TGCAGCGTTTCGGCAGGGTCAGGCTCTGGGGCCAACGTCCTGACTTTC,CSVSAGSGSGANVLTF
TRBV6-5,.,.,TRBJ2-3,TGTGCCAGCAGTTACGTCCCCGGCACAGATACGCAGTATTTT,CASSYVPGTDTQYF
TRBV12-3/TRBV12-4,few,.,TRBJ2-3,TGTGCCAGCAGTTTTCGCAAAGGGGGCACAGATACGCAGTATTTT,CASSFRKGGTDTQYF
TRBV4-3,few,.,TRBJ2-2,TGCGCCAGCAGCCAAGGTGTGGTCGGGGAGCTGTTTTTT,CASSQGVVGELFF
TRBV2,.,.,TRBJ2-7,TGTGCCAGCAGTCTTACAGAGAGTTACGAGCAGTACTTC,CASSLTESYEQYF
TRBV4-1,.,.,TRBJ1-1,TGCGCCAGCAGCCAAGATCAGGGACGGGACAACACTGAAGCTTTCTTT,CASSQDQGRDNTEAFF
TRBV7-2,few,.,TRBJ2-2,TGTGCCAGCAGCTTAGGGGGGCAAGCGAACACCGGGGAGCTGTTTTTT,CASSLGGQANTGELFF
TRBV7-6,.,TRBD1,TRBJ2-6,TGTGCCAGCAGCTCCGGACAGGGTTGGGTTTCTGGGGCCAACGTCCTGACTTTC,CASSSGQGWVSGANVLTF
TRBV5-1,few,.,TRBJ1-2,TGCGCCAGCAGCTTGGGGGGCTCGAGCTATGGCTACACCTTC,CASSLGGSSYGYTF
TRBV20-1,.,.,TRBJ2-2,TGCAGTGCTACCTCCGGGCTTCCCACCGGGGAGCTGTTTTTT,CSATSGLPTGELFF
TRBV6-4,.,TRBD2,TRBJ2-7,TGTGCCAGCAGTGAACGGCTAGCGGGGGCCTACGAGCAGTACTTC,CASSERLAGAYEQYF
TRBV3-1,.,TRBD1,TRBJ2-1,TGTGCCAGCAGCCCCGAGACAGGGGGCTGGAACAATGAGCAGTTCTTC,CASSPETGGWNNEQFF
TRBV12-3/TRBV12-4,few,.,TRBJ2-7,TGTGCCAGCAGCTCCGGGGCTTTCTACGAGCAGTACTTC,CASSSGAFYEQYF
TRBV5-1,.,.,TRBJ2-3,TGCGCCAGCAGCTTGGTCACGCTCGGCACAGATACGCAGTATTTT,CASSLVTLGTDTQYF
TRBV5-1,.,.,TRBJ2-3,TGCGCCAGCAGCCTCACGGGGAGACAGCCCAATACAGATACGCAGTATTTT,CASSLTGRQPNTDTQYF
TRBV7-2,.,TRBD2,TRBJ2-3,TGTGCCAGCGCCCAAGCGGGAGCGGTAGGGGATACGCAGTATTTT,CASAQAGAVGDTQYF
TRBV20-1,.,TRBD1,TRBJ2-7,TGCAGTGCTAGAGCCCGGGACAGGAGCTCCTACGAGCAGTACTTC,CSARARDRSSYEQYF
TRBV2,many,TRBD2,TRBJ2-3,TGTGCCAGCAGTGAGGGGAATAGCGGGTTAAGGTATTTT,CASSEGNSGLRYF
TRBV6-5,few,TRBD1,TRBJ1-1,TGTGCCAGCAGTGCTACCGGGACAGGCTTTAAGAACACTGAAGCTTTCTTT,CASSATGTGFKNTEAFF
TRBV18,few,TRBD2,TRBJ2-1,TGTGCCAGCTCACCGGTGCTTCCAACCGGGACTAGCGGTAACAATGAGCAGTTCTTC,CASSPVLPTGTSGNNEQFF